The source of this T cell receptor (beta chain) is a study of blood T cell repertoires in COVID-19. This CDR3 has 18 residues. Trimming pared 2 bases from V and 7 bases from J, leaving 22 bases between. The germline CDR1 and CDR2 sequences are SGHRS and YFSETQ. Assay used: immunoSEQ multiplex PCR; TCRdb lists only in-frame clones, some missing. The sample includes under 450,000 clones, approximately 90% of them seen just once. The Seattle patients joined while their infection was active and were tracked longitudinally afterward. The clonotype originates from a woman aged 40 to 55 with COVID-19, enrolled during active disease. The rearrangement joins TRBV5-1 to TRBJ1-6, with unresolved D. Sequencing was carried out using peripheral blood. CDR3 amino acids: CASSFGGLSPLQNSPLHF. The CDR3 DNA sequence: TGCGCCAGCAGCTTCGGCGGACTCTCCCCCCTGCAGAATTCACCCCTCCACTTT.